One and the same sample provided the 10 T cell receptor beta chains below, sequenced in a study of tumor-infiltrating lymphocytes in primary liver carcinoma. Out of unsorted whole blood came the blood RNA, and germline DNA was extracted as well. A primer matching the constant region was used to make TCR beta cDNA from 500 to 650 ng of total RNA. ARM-PCR, slightly modified, supplied the TCR beta libraries through three nested multiplex PCR rounds. PCR rounds one and two used TRBV1-TRBV30 forward primers with a C-beta reverse primer for approximately 11 cycles each. TCRdb used MiXCR to reprocess the multiplex PCR reads, holding one entry per CDR3 protein. The table includes about 310,000 distinct CDR3 sequences, around three fifths detected once. The specimen sequenced was peripheral blood. The receptors stem from a woman under 40 with primary liver carcinoma and hepatitis B virus infection.

This clonotype came up a few times. V and J are TRBV4-2 and TRBJ1-5; 10 nucleotides align to TRBD1. The J segment lost 2 bases and the V segment lost 2 bases, leaving 9 bases of the junction unmatched. The CDR3 is 18 amino acids. CDR1 LGHNA and CDR2 YNFKEQ come from the germline V gene. This CDR3 reads CASSQRGQGDDGNQPQHF. The CDR3 nucleotides read TGTGCCAGCAGCCAACGAGGACAGGGGGACGATGGCAATCAGCCCCAGCATTTT.

About this clonotype: The conserved closing phenylalanine or tryptophan is absent in this CDR3, likely reflecting a read error. The DNA is left out, because the CDR3 cannot be placed on it with certainty; the CDR3 is given as TCRdb lists it. The chain joins TRBV4-1 to TRBJ2-2; TRBD2 is the table's D call, not checked against the DNA. The CDR3 spans 19 residues, counting both ends. Germline V gives CDR1 MGHRA, CDR2 YSYEKL. The CDR3 protein is CASSLWVAGGSLSTGELLL.

The rearrangement links TRBV10-3 to TRBJ2-7, with D hard to call. From germline, CDR1 is ENHRY and CDR2 SYGVKD. V shed 3 bases and J shed 4 bases, with 4 bases lying between them. CDR3 length equals 11 residues. The CDR3 reads CAISDIYEQYF. The DNA of the CDR3 is TGTGCCATCAGTGATATATACGAGCAGTACTTC.

In regard to this clonotype: A read error is likely, as this CDR3 ends without the conserved phenylalanine or tryptophan. This chain joins TRBV29-1 and TRBJ1-1; a possible D gene is TRBD1 (6 bases). Germline V lookup: CDR1 SQVTM, CDR2 ANQGSEA. Trimming cost V 7 bases and J 0 bases, with 21 bases left between them. This CDR3 contains 16 residues. The CDR3 reads CSAVGHRDRVNTEAFV. The CDR3 region has the DNA TGCAGCGCTGTGGGTCACAGGGATAGGGTGAACACTGAAGCTTTCGTT.

The sample holds one count of this clonotype. The chain has TRBV4-2 and TRBJ2-7, with unresolved D. CDR3 length: 15 residues. Germline loops: CDR1 LGHNA, CDR2 YNFKEQ. The germline V and J ends were trimmed by 1 base and 1 base, with 11 bases remaining between them. The CDR3 loop is CASSQAWRGSYEQYF. The CDR3 nucleotides read TGTGCCAGCAGCCAAGCATGGCGCGGATCCTACGAGCAGTACTTC.

This clonotype was recorded many times. J is TRBJ2-6 and V is TRBV4-2, with D tentatively TRBD2 (6 bases). This CDR3 has 17 amino acids. CDR1 is LGHNA, CDR2 YNFKEQ, per germline. V was trimmed by 3 bases and J by 3 bases, leaving 15 bases between them. CDR3 in DNA: TGTGCCAGCAGCCACGAACTGCGGGGAGATGGGGCCAACGTCCTGACTTTC. Translating gives CASSHELRGDGANVLTF.

Note on this clonotype: A read error may account for a junction end that differs from germline. The V gene is TRBV11-2, the J gene TRBJ2-1; tentatively, D is TRBD2 (5 bases). The CDR3 has 15 residues. CDR1 is SGHAT and CDR2 is FQNNGV in the germline V gene. As DNA, the CDR3 is TGTCCCAGTAGCTCTCAAGGGAGCTCCTACAATGAGCAGTTCTTC. Its protein is CPSSSQGSSYNEQFF.

Points on this clonotype: Since a much larger clone is just one base distant, this may be a read error. This rearrangement joins TRBV6-1 to TRBJ2-7; D is possibly TRBD1 or TRBD2 (5 bases each). The CDR3 is made up of 15 amino acids. The germline CDR1 and CDR2 sequences are MNHNS and SASEGT. CDR3 region: CASSEMVGPIYKQYF. In DNA, the CDR3 is TGTGCCAGCAGTGAAATGGTGGGACCCATCTACAAGCAGTACTTC.

This clonotype has a count of ten or more. This chain links TRBV6-2 or TRBV6-3 with TRBJ1-2; a possible D gene is TRBD1 (6 bases). Trimming removed 4 bases from V and 8 bases from J, with 20 bases in between. From germline, CDR1 is MNHEY and CDR2 SVGEGT. There are 15 residues in the CDR3. The CDR3 DNA reads TGTGCCAGCAGTTCGGGACGCCAGACGGGGGGCGGCTACACCTTC. Its translation: CASSSGRQTGGGYTF.

A word on this clonotype: A much larger clone is a single base away; this may be a read error. The V gene is TRBV29-1, the J gene TRBJ2-3, with D perhaps matching TRBD2 (5 bases). Germline-derived CDR1 and CDR2 are SQVTM and ANQGSEA. The V gene lost 1 base and the J gene lost 5 bases, with 19 bases spanning the gap. This CDR3 is 16 amino acids long. CDR3 coding DNA: TGCAGCGTTGAAGGGCGAGGTAGGATTGGAGGAGATACGCAGTATTTT. Translated, it gives CSVEGRGRIGGDTQYF.